The T cell receptor beta chain under discussion was sequenced for a study of cytomegalovirus exposure and HLA in healthy donors. Whole-study findings and limits: Within an earlier analysis, most TCR beta V segments proved productive either about 90% or about 30% of the time. Among CMV-associated TCR beta chains, most appeared HLA-restricted in a later analysis. Researchers counted 180 or so TCR beta chains as cytomegalovirus-associated.

CDR3 length: 14 amino acids. V shed 6 bases and J 4 bases; nucleotides not matched to a gene: 6. Germline values: CDR1 SGHTA, CDR2 FQGTGA. Notes on this clone: Its antigen is as yet unknown.

Among the donors, all were healthy bone marrow donors. The PCR had 60 Vbeta and 13 Jbeta primers. Sequencing was performed with immunoSEQ multiplex PCR; in TCRdb, only in-frame clones are kept and a portion is missing. The table shows approximately 100,000 clones, with roughly 69% occurring only once. The chain couples TRBV7-3 to TRBJ2-1; 7 bases match TRBD1. Material: PBMCs. The source of this sequence is a man aged 50 to 59 in good health and CMV-seropositive. The CDR3 nucleotides are TGTGCCAGCAGTACACAGGGGAATTACAATGAGCAGTTCTTC. Protein: CASSTQGNYNEQFF.